This passage covers 15 T cell receptor beta chains from one sample sequenced in a study of shared clonotypes between healthy human individuals (TCRdb year 2020). To prepare the library, the immunoSEQ multiplex PCR assay was applied. Imported from immuneACCESS, the table was reduced by TCRdb to in-frame sequences with V and J called. These copies leave out some clones; in studies compared against another copy, an unresolved V gene accounts for under half, and the cause of the remainder is not known. Recorded for this sample are about 2.1 million clones; 85% to 95% of them occurred a single time. More than 1.5% of the sample comes from the top ten. CD8 naive samples were obtained by positive selection for CCR7 among CD45RO-negative cells, yielding a CD45RA+CCR7+ population from which TemRA cells were excluded. Sequencing was done on a sample of naive CD8+ T cells from PBMCs. The meaning of the sample's cell subset or site label: CD45RA+CCR7+. The receptors derive from a young man in good health. Some clones in this sample may be carry-over from other donors' samples.

CDR3 DNA sequence: TGCGCCAGCAGAGTCCGGGACGCAAATCAGCCCCAGCATTTT. Translating it yields CASRVRDANQPQHF. The rearrangement joins TRBV10-2 to TRBJ1-5, with TRBD1 as a possible D gene (5 bases). CDR1 WSHSY and CDR2 SAAADI come from the germline V gene. With 6 bases removed from V and 4 bases from J, the gap between germline ends came to 13 bases. The CDR3 sequence is 14 residues long.

The gene calls are TRBV27 and TRBJ2-1, with D hard to call. The V and J ends lost 3 bases and 1 base respectively, with 7 bases between them. CDR1 and CDR2 from the germline V gene are MNHEY and SMNVEV (reference sequence). This CDR3 contains 14 residues. CDR3 protein: CASSFILSYNEQFF. CDR3 bases: TGTGCCAGCAGTTTCATCCTTTCCTACAATGAGCAGTTCTTC.

The chain recombines TRBV14 with TRBJ2-1, with D hard to call. The CDR3 is 15 amino acids. V lost 5 bases, J lost 2 bases, and 13 bases lay in between. CDR1 SGHDN and CDR2 FVKESK come from the germline V gene. The DNA of the CDR3 is TGTGCCAGCAGCGCTTTGGCGGCCACCTACAATGAGCAGTTCTTC. Its translation is CASSALAATYNEQFF.

V is TRBV9 and J is TRBJ2-3, with 7 bases matching TRBD1. The CDR3 is 14 residues long. J was trimmed by 6 bases and V by 1 base; bases with no gene match: 5. CDR1 SGDLS and CDR2 YYNGEE come from the germline V gene. CDR3 sequence reads: CASSVQTGQDTQYF. The CDR3 nucleotides are TGTGCCAGCAGCGTACAAACGGGACAGGATACGCAGTATTTT.

V gene TRBV7-6 combines with J gene TRBJ2-3, with 8 nucleotides matching TRBD1. The CDR3 extends over 15 amino acids. Germline V gives CDR1 SGHVS, CDR2 FNYEAQ. J lost 3 bases, V lost 4 bases, and 6 bases had no gene match. CDR3 coding DNA: TGTGCCAGCAGCTCAGGACAGGGTGAAACAGATACGCAGTATTTT. Residues: CASSSGQGETDTQYF.

The gene calls are TRBV5-5 and TRBJ1-3; 7 bases fit TRBD1. The CDR3 is made up of 17 amino acids. Germline assignment: CDR1 SGHKS and CDR2 YYEKEE (reference sequence). Trimming at V came to 0 bases and at J to 4 bases, leaving 10 bases not matched to a gene. Here the CDR3 reads CASSLVVAGGLGNTIYF. In DNA form, the CDR3 reads TGTGCCAGCAGCTTGGTGGTTGCAGGGGGTTTGGGAAACACCATATATTTT.

The chain is built from TRBV9 and TRBJ2-1; TRBD1 matches 8 bases. With V trimmed by 3 bases and J by 3 bases, 5 bases remained unmatched. Per germline, CDR1 SGDLS and CDR2 YYNGEE. This CDR3 region has 15 residues. CDR3 protein: CASSGDRGLYNEQFF. The DNA of the CDR3 is TGTGCCAGCAGCGGTGACAGGGGCCTCTACAATGAGCAGTTCTTC. Drawing the rest from reference TRBV9 and TRBJ2-1, the complete variable domain is DSGVTQTPKHLITATGQRVTLRCSPRSGDLSVYWYQQSLDQGLQFLIQYYNGEERAKGNILERFSAQQFPDLHSELNLSSLELGDSALYFCASSGDRGLYNEQFFGPGTRLTVL.

This chain uses TRBV4-1 with TRBJ1-4, with D unresolved. The CDR3 has 19 residues. V shed 3 bases and J shed 4 bases, with 24 bases lying between them. Looked up from germline, CDR1 is MGHRA and CDR2 is YSYEKL. The DNA of the CDR3 is TGCGCCAGCAGCCAGGTTTGGCGTCCAGACACCCACCTTAATGAAAAACTGTTTTTT. The encoded protein is CASSQVWRPDTHLNEKLFF.

To note about this clone: At the DNA level, this CDR3 is encoded by other sequences in the same sample as well. The V call is TRBV29-1, the J call TRBJ2-7; 7 nucleotides line up with TRBD1. The CDR3 runs to 13 residues. Germline V gene data show CDR1 as SQVTM and CDR2 as ANQGSEA. With V trimmed by 7 bases and J by 0 bases, 6 bases remained unmatched. The DNA of the CDR3 is TGCAGCGCCAACTCAGGGGGCTCCTACGAGCAGTACTTC. Translating gives CSANSGGSYEQYF.

The chain employs TRBV27 and TRBJ2-7; maybe TRBD2 (6 bases). CDR3 size: 14 residues. In germline, CDR1 is MNHEY, CDR2 SMNVEV (reference sequence). V gave up 6 bases and J gave up 1 base, with 13 bases separating them. Here the CDR3 reads CASRVYGGSYEQYF. The CDR3 DNA reads TGTGCCAGCAGGGTCTATGGGGGGTCCTACGAGCAGTACTTC.

A single count supports this clone. This chain uses TRBV5-1 with TRBJ2-1; D call uncertain. Trimming shortened V by 7 bases and J by 4 bases, and 12 bases separated the two germline ends. Germline V gene sequence: CDR1 SGHRS, CDR2 YFSETQ. This CDR3 has 13 residues. The CDR3 here is CASGSSSYNEQFF. The CDR3 region has the DNA TGCGCCAGCGGTTCGTCCTCGTACAATGAGCAGTTCTTC. Based on the CDR3 plus reference TRBV5-1 and TRBJ2-1, the full variable domain is KAGVTQTPRYLIKTRGQQVTLSCSPISGHRSVSWYQQTPGQGLQFLFEYFSETQRNKGNFPGRFSGRQFSNSRSEMNVSTLELGDSALYLCASGSSSYNEQFFGPGTRLTVL.

V is TRBV15 and J is TRBJ1-3; D unresolved. Germline CDR1 LNHNV, CDR2 YYDKDF (reference sequence). Trimming took off 5 bases at V and 0 bases at J, with 11 bases between the two ends. This CDR3 region has 15 residues. DNA of the CDR3: TGTGCCACCAGCGACGGCCGGGGCTCTGGAAACACCATATATTTT. Translation gives CATSDGRGSGNTIYF.

The chain combines TRBV7-8 with TRBJ1-1; D remains ambiguous. Trimming removed 0 bases at V and 4 bases at J, with 6 bases between. This CDR3 is built from 13 residues. Germline V gives CDR1 SGHVS, CDR2 FQNEAQ. CDR3 in amino acids: CASSLAHSTEAFF. The CDR3 DNA is TGTGCCAGCAGCTTAGCGCATAGCACTGAAGCTTTCTTT.

The J gene is TRBJ2-3, the V gene TRBV7-9, with 11 bases fitting TRBD1. The V gene end was trimmed by 4 bases and the J gene end by 3 bases; junction bases not matched to a gene: 6. Germline CDR1 and CDR2: SEHNR and FQNEAQ (reference sequence). The CDR3 spans 16 residues. The CDR3 nucleotides are TGTGCCAGCAGCTCCTTGGACAGGGGGCTAACAGATACGCAGTATTTT. The encoded protein is CASSSLDRGLTDTQYF.

This clone was seen once. The chain carries TRBV27 and TRBJ2-7; 13 bases match TRBD2. V lost 2 bases to trimming and J lost 4 bases; unmatched junction nucleotides: 5. This CDR3 contains 16 residues. Germline V gene lookup returns CDR1 MNHEY and CDR2 SMNVEV (reference sequence). As DNA, the CDR3 is TGTGCCAGCAGTTTAGGACTAGCGGGAGTTAGGTACGAGCAGTACTTC. Translation: CASSLGLAGVRYEQYF.